The 25 T cell receptor beta chains presented below share a single source sample, sequenced in a study of T cell responses to AZD1222 COVID-19 vaccine. Sequencing was performed with immunoSEQ multiplex PCR; in TCRdb, only in-frame clones are kept and a portion is missing. The repertoire holds about 55,000 clones, with 70% to 90% as singletons. The sequencing here drew on peripheral blood, taken on day 0 of AZD1222 vaccination. The source is an adult in good health.

The chain is built from TRBV4-1 and TRBJ2-1; D might be TRBD1 (5 bases). V lost 3 bases, J lost 7 bases, and 19 bases lay in between. CDR1 is MGHRA and CDR2 is YSYEKL in the germline V gene. The CDR3 runs 16 residues. The CDR3 is CASSQNWAPRGNEQFF. Here the CDR3 DNA reads TGCGCCAGCAGCCAGAATTGGGCCCCTAGGGGAAATGAGCAGTTCTTC.

This chain joins TRBV9 and TRBJ1-1; the D gene is possibly TRBD1 (5 bases). Trimming shortened V by 5 bases and J by 1 base, and 12 bases separated the two germline ends. CDR3 size: 14 residues. The germline V gene encodes CDR1 SGDLS and CDR2 YYNGEE. The CDR3: CASSALGQNTEAFF. CDR3 nucleotide sequence: TGTGCCAGCAGTGCCCTGGGGCAGAACACTGAAGCTTTCTTT.

The chain combines TRBV19 with TRBJ1-2; weak D call: TRBD1 (5 bases). The CDR3 length is 15 residues. Germline V lookup: CDR1 LNHDA, CDR2 SQIVND (reference sequence). Trimming removed 3 bases from V and 8 bases from J, with 19 bases in between. The CDR3 DNA follows: TGTGCCAGTAGTATCATGTGGGGCGGACCTCTAGGCTACACCTTC. Translated, it gives CASSIMWGGPLGYTF.

The chain combines TRBV4-2 with TRBJ2-2; 7 bases are a match to TRBD2. CDR3 length: 16 residues. Losses at the gene ends were 4 bases for V and 4 bases for J; bases not matched to a gene: 9. Per the germline V gene, CDR1 is LGHNA and CDR2 is YNFKEQ. In DNA, the CDR3 is TGTGCCAGCAGCCCATTGAGTCTAGCGGTCACCGGGGAGCTGTTTTTT. Translating gives CASSPLSLAVTGELFF.

The rearrangement links TRBV3-1 (or the pseudogene TRBV3-2) to TRBJ2-5; possibly TRBD2 for D (6 bases). The CDR3 runs 17 residues. Germline V lookup: CDR1 LGHDT, CDR2 YNNKEL (reference sequence). V was trimmed by 0 bases and J by 3 bases, leaving 17 bases between them. CDR3 residues: CASSQEFGPPGEETQYF. The CDR3 coding sequence is TGTGCCAGCAGCCAAGAGTTCGGCCCACCGGGGGAAGAGACCCAGTACTTC.

The rearrangement links TRBV7-9 to TRBJ1-2, with D perhaps TRBD1 (5 bases). The CDR3 covers 16 residues. Per the germline V gene, CDR1 is SEHNR and CDR2 is FQNEAQ (reference sequence). Trimming took 8 bases from V and 4 from J, leaving 23 bases between them. The CDR3, as DNA: TGTGCCAGCGCATCATCCCTCAGGGCGGCAGCCTATGGCTACACCTTC. Translated, it gives CASASSLRAAAYGYTF.

This clone was detected only a few times. V and J are TRBV4-1 and TRBJ1-1; D is unresolved. V shed 2 bases and J shed 0 bases, with 7 bases lying between them. The CDR3 runs 14 residues. In germline, CDR1 is MGHRA, CDR2 YSYEKL. Here the CDR3 reads CASSQRSLNTEAFF. DNA for the CDR3: TGCGCCAGCAGCCAAAGATCCCTGAACACTGAAGCTTTCTTT.

V usage is TRBV2 and J usage is TRBJ1-4; 7 bases are shared with TRBD1. J lost 8 bases, V lost 0 bases, and 6 bases had no gene match. This CDR3 has 15 residues. Germline values: CDR1 SNHLY, CDR2 FYNNEI. CDR3 sequence (DNA): TGTGCCAGCAGTGAAGCGACAGGGACGGCAGAAAAACTGTTTTTT. Protein sequence: CASSEATGTAEKLFF.

This CDR3 reads CASSFTSRELFF. The CDR3 region has the DNA TGTGCCAGCAGTTTCACCAGCCGGGAGCTGTTTTTT. This chain connects TRBV12-3 or TRBV12-4 to TRBJ2-2; D unclear. Trimming stripped 3 bases from V and 9 bases from J, with 8 bases between. The CDR3 runs 12 residues.

The rearrangement links TRBV4-2 to TRBJ1-1; D is undetermined. The V end lost 1 base, the J end lost 2 bases, and 14 bases lay between the germline ends. This CDR3 contains 16 residues. Germline CDR1 is LGHNA and CDR2 is YNFKEQ. For the CDR3, the DNA is TGTGCCAGCAGCCAAGTGTCTCGAACAGCCAACACTGAAGCTTTCTTT. Its translation is CASSQVSRTANTEAFF.

This clone was counted a few times. V and J are TRBV7-2 and TRBJ2-7; D assignment may be TRBD1 or TRBD2 (5 bases each). Trimming stripped 2 bases from V and 7 bases from J, with 21 bases between. From germline, CDR1 is SGHTA and CDR2 FQGNSA. CDR3 length: 16 amino acids. The CDR3, as DNA: TGTGCCAGCAGCTTAACGTACGACCGGGACGGCAGGGAGCAGTACTTC. It specifies CASSLTYDRDGREQYF.

The chain links TRBV6-5 to TRBJ2-1; 7 nucleotides line up with TRBD2. V lost 6 bases, J lost 5 bases, and 10 bases stayed unmatched. CDR1 and CDR2 (germline): MNHEY, SVGAGI. This CDR3 comprises 15 residues. The CDR3 region has the DNA TGTGCCAGCAGCCTGACTAGCCTTCCTAACAATGAGCAGTTCTTC. The encoded protein is CASSLTSLPNNEQFF.

The chain uses TRBV5-5 and TRBJ2-7; 11 nucleotides align to TRBD2. The CDR3 is made up of 18 amino acids. V dropped 6 bases and J dropped 5; count of bases not matched to a gene: 19. CDR1 and CDR2 from the germline V gene are SGHKS and YYEKEE (reference sequence). The CDR3, as DNA: TGTGCCAGCACCAGGGGGCATGGACTAGCGGGTTCTTGGAACGAGCAGTACTTC. This gives the protein CASTRGHGLAGSWNEQYF.

The rearrangement links TRBV2 to TRBJ2-7, with TRBD2 matching over 7 bases. V lost 3 bases, J lost 3 bases, and 2 bases stayed unmatched. Germline V CDR1 and CDR2: SNHLY, FYNNEI. This CDR3 has 13 amino acids. In nucleotides, the CDR3 is TGTGCCAGCAGTGAGGGCGGGAGCTACGAGCAGTACTTC. Amino acid sequence: CASSEGGSYEQYF.

The J gene is TRBJ2-2, the V gene TRBV19; a weak D match, TRBD2 (6 bases). This CDR3 has 22 residues. Looked up from germline, CDR1 is LNHDA and CDR2 is SQIVND (reference sequence). V lost 9 bases and J 0 bases, leaving 35 bases between the germline ends. The CDR3: CARRLRRGGRDRFSTNTGELFF. The CDR3 DNA reads TGTGCCAGACGCCTAAGGAGGGGTGGTCGAGATCGGTTCTCTACGAACACCGGGGAGCTGTTTTTT.

The chain links TRBV18 to TRBJ2-1; D is tentatively TRBD1 or TRBD2 (5 bases each). The V gene's germline CDR1 is KGHSH and CDR2 LQKENI. V was clipped by 8 bases and J by 8 bases, with 22 bases between them. This CDR3 region has 15 residues. The CDR3 reads CASVSGQLGFDEQFF. The CDR3, as DNA: TGTGCCAGCGTTTCAGGACAACTAGGGTTCGATGAGCAGTTCTTC.

CDR3: CASSRTANTGELFF. Written as DNA, the CDR3 is TGTGCCAGCAGCCGGACAGCGAACACCGGGGAGCTGTTTTTT. V is TRBV7-3 and J is TRBJ2-2; D might be TRBD1 (6 bases). Trimming stripped 5 bases from V and 0 bases from J, with 7 bases between. CDR3 length: 14 residues. CDR1 and CDR2 from the germline V gene are SGHTA and FQGTGA. Full variable domain (remainder filled in from reference TRBV7-3 and TRBJ2-2): GAGVSQTPSNKVTEKGKYVELRCDPISGHTALYWYRQSLGQGPEFLIYFQGTGAADDSGLPNDRFFAVRPEGSVSTLKIQRTERGDSAVYLCASSRTANTGELFFGEGSRLTVL.

This chain uses TRBV7-9 with TRBJ2-1; D is unresolved. The CDR3 is 13 residues long. CDR1 and CDR2 (germline): SEHNR, FQNEAQ (reference sequence). The V and J ends lost 1 base and 8 bases respectively, with 9 bases between them. The CDR3 nucleotides are TGTGCCAGCAGCTTAGTGTCTGCGCATGAGCAGTTCTTC. This sequence encodes CASSLVSAHEQFF.

The chain uses TRBV28 and TRBJ2-7, with D tentatively TRBD1 or TRBD2 (5 bases each). Germline-derived CDR1 and CDR2 are MDHEN and SYDVKM. V was pared by 3 bases and J by 3 bases, with 12 bases between. The CDR3 is 14 amino acids. The CDR3 bases are TGTGCCAGCAGTTTCTCCGGGGCTCTCTACGAGCAGTACTTC. It yields the protein CASSFSGALYEQYF. The complete variable domain, with remaining parts taken from reference TRBV28 and TRBJ2-7, reads DVKVTQSSRYLVKRTGEKVFLECVQDMDHENMFWYRQDPGLGLRLIYFSYDVKMKEKGDIPEGYSVSREKKERFSLILESASTNQTSMYLCASSFSGALYEQYFGPGTRLTVT.

This chain links TRBV3-1 (or the pseudogene TRBV3-2) with TRBJ2-1; the D is unclear. Trimming pared 2 bases from V and 9 bases from J, leaving 5 bases between. Germline CDR1 reads LGHDT; CDR2 reads YNNKEL (reference sequence). The CDR3 sequence is 11 residues long. The CDR3 region is CASSQLFEQFF. In nucleotides, the CDR3 is TGTGCCAGCAGCCAACTATTTGAGCAGTTCTTC.

The chain combines TRBV19 with TRBJ2-5, with TRBD2 matching over 9 bases. This CDR3 is 13 amino acids long. Germline CDR1 LNHDA, CDR2 SQIVND (reference sequence). The trim removed 5 bases at V and 5 bases at J, leaving 3 bases unmatched. The DNA of the CDR3 is TGTGCCAGTAGTCCGAGCGGGAGGGAGACCCAGTACTTC. This codes for CASSPSGRETQYF. The variable domain in full, completed from reference TRBV19 and TRBJ2-5, reads DGGITQSPKYLFRKEGQNVTLSCEQNLNHDAMYWYRQDPGQGLRLIYYSQIVNDFQKGDIAEGYSVSREKKESFPLTVTSAQKNPTAFYLCASSPSGRETQYFGPGTRLLVL.

The V and J genes are TRBV2 and TRBJ1-2, with D unresolved. Germline V gives CDR1 SNHLY, CDR2 FYNNEI. The CDR3 sequence is 12 residues long. Trimming cost V 6 bases and J 5 bases, with 10 bases left between them. The DNA of the CDR3 is TGTGCCAGCAGCCGGGGAGGGTATGGCTACACCTTC. Its translation: CASSRGGYGYTF.

The CDR3 DNA sequence: TGTGCCAGCAGCTCGACAGGGGGATACACTGAAGCTTTCTTT. Encoded protein: CASSSTGGYTEAFF. V gene TRBV2 combines with J gene TRBJ1-1, with 9 bases identical to TRBD1. With 6 bases clipped from V and 3 bases from J, the junction kept 5 bases outside the gene matches. CDR3 length: 14 residues. Germline CDR1 and CDR2: SNHLY and FYNNEI.

The chain employs TRBV5-4 and TRBJ2-7; D not resolved. The V end was cut by 1 base, the J end by 3 bases, with 11 bases between. Germline lookup yields CDR1 SGHNT and CDR2 YYREEE (reference sequence). This CDR3 comprises 14 residues. The CDR3 nucleotides read TGTGCCAGCAGCTTGCCCCATACGGACTACGAGCAGTACTTC. Protein product: CASSLPHTDYEQYF.

The V gene is TRBV3-1 (or the pseudogene TRBV3-2), the J gene TRBJ2-1; the match to TRBD2 covers 11 bases. V dropped 1 base and J dropped 1; count of bases not matched to a gene: 9. The CDR3 has 19 residues. Germline-derived CDR1 and CDR2 are LGHDT and YNNKEL (reference sequence). The CDR3: CASSQVWRSSGRSYNEQFF. For the CDR3, the DNA is TGTGCCAGCAGCCAAGTTTGGAGGTCTAGCGGGAGGTCCTACAATGAGCAGTTCTTC.